The present T cell receptor (beta chain) was sequenced within a study of blood T cell repertoires in COVID-19. Study context: From the United States, Italy and Spain came samples of acute and convalescent COVID-19. PBMCs, B-cell-depleted T cells, or T cells were the source of the cDNA or gDNA that made up the material.

The V gene's germline CDR1 is SGHNT and CDR2 YYREEE (reference sequence). This CDR3 contains 17 residues. The V and J ends lost 3 bases and 4 bases, in that order; junction bases with no gene match: 11. Those enrolled in Seattle joined during active infection and were followed longitudinally afterward. Authors' methods: Using reference gene primer amplification, nucleated cell counts were estimated. Assay: immunoSEQ multiplex PCR; the TCRdb copy retains only in-frame clones and omits some. The V and J calls and clone size are taken from that table; D and trimming were inferred from the DNA. The sample holds 150,000 to 200,000 clones; 70% to 80% are singletons and the top ten take 8.1%.

The source material was peripheral blood. The chain couples TRBV5-4 to TRBJ2-1, with 9 bases lining up with TRBD2. The source is a woman in her fifties or sixties with COVID-19, enrolled during active disease. DNA for the CDR3: TGTGCCAGCAGCTCTCCTAGCGGGACCAGGTATTACAATGAGCAGTTCTTC. Encoded protein: CASSSPSGTRYYNEQFF.